This TCR beta chain emerged from a study of T-cell memory formation after mild COVID-19 listed by TCRdb under 2021. The study in broad terms: Most TCR sequence clusters were specific to one of the two donors. In two donors, T-cell clones that expanded and contracted after mild COVID-19 were tracked by sequencing TCRalpha and TCRbeta repertoires over time. Two young, previously healthy adult volunteers, one female and one male, were included in the cohort. The paper's findings and limits, for the study overall: Clones contracting from day 15 to 85 had balanced CD4/CD8 phenotypes, while a second wave expanding from day 15 to 37 was biased towards CD4+. Only two mild cases were covered by the study, and larger cohorts that include severe cases with pre-infection samples were considered necessary. Contracting CD4+ clones were located mainly in the CM and EM memory subsets, whereas CD8+ clones were found to be enriched in EMRA. Some responding clones were detected in pre-infection memory, which suggested that pre-existing cross-reactive memory T cells had joined the SARS-CoV-2 response. Whether the second-wave clones peaking on day 37 were SARS-CoV-2 specific was not confirmed.

Notes on this clonotype: The clone's antigen remains unknown. No base quality information exists; no much larger clone differs at one position.

The V end gives up 7 bases and the J end 6 bases, leaving 5 bases in the junction not matched to a gene. CDR1 and CDR2 were assigned from the germline V gene as SQVTM and ANQGSEA. Inclusive of the bounding cysteine and phenylalanine, the CDR3 is 11 residues long. The retained sequence is limited to the CDR3, 33 bases, with the frame set at the first base. PBMCs were isolated by Ficoll-Paque density gradient centrifugation. For sequencing, an Illumina NovaSeq 6000 was employed. TCRalpha and TCRbeta cDNA libraries were built by 5'RACE with constant-segment primers, adding sample barcodes and unique molecular identifiers. Trizol reagent was used to extract RNA from every sample. The libraries were amplified in two PCR steps, and the second step added a second sample barcode and Illumina TruSeq adapters. Sequencing of the libraries was done on an Illumina NovaSeq, producing 2 x 150 bp paired-end reads. The authors' analysis ran thus. Demultiplexing of reads and collapsing into UMI-guided consensus sequences were performed with migec v1.2.7. Using mixcr v2.1.11, UMI consensuses were aligned to TRA and TRB V and J templates and then assembled into clonotypes. A clonotype was counted as expanded or contracted only if both edgeR and NoisET called the change significant, with noise models trained on biological replicates. edgeR calls used a false discovery rate-adjusted p below 0.01 and a log2 fold-change threshold of 1. As an exploratory analysis of dynamics, max-normalized trajectories of the 1000 most abundant clonotypes were examined with PCA combined with hierarchical clustering. Separately sequenced CD4+ and CD8+ repertoires were used to assign the CD4 or CD8 phenotype of responding clones. The public reads were run again by TCRdb, first through fastp at Q25 and then through MiXCR, and only productive beta chains were kept. Rows matching on CDR3 protein sequence are summarized as one entry with the most common DNA and genes. These V and J calls originate from TCRdb's pipeline instead of the authors' own analysis. The sample table holds about 130,000 distinct CDR3 sequences, of which 15% to 20% were seen once. Of the sample, roughly 14% is held by the ten largest clones.

The TCR originated in an adult woman who had mild COVID-19 (a few samples of this study predate the infection). The sample titles of this study are shuffled in the database, so cell type and time point are left out; the donor was told from shared clones. Sequencing input: PBMCs or a T cell subset sorted from them (not recorded which). The V and J genes are TRBV29-1 and TRBJ1-2; TRBD1 aligns with 7 central bases. The DNA sequence is as follows: TGCAGCGACAGACAGGGAGATGGCTACACCTTC. This is translated as CSDRQGDGYTF.